This T cell receptor beta chain was sequenced during a study of blood T cell repertoires in COVID-19. Overall study context: Sites across the United States, Italy and Spain contributed samples from acute and convalescent COVID-19. The analysed material was cDNA or gDNA that came from T cells, B-cell-depleted T cells, or PBMCs.

Germline V gene data show CDR1 as MRHNA and CDR2 as SNTAGT. With 3 bases clipped from V and 7 bases from J, the junction kept 6 bases outside the gene matches. The CDR3 has 15 residues. As handled by the study authors: Reference gene primers were amplified, and this amplification served to estimate nucleated cell counts. Sequencing was performed with immunoSEQ multiplex PCR; in TCRdb, only in-frame clones are kept and a portion is missing. The V and J calls and the clone size are those of that table, but D and trimming were determined from the DNA. The profile covers roughly 78,000 clones, with roughly 86% appearing a single time and roughly 2% taken by the ten largest.

Material for sequencing was peripheral blood. The sequence was obtained from a woman in her fifties or sixties with acute or convalescent COVID-19. This sequence joins TRBV6-4 and TRBJ1-6; 7 bases are shared with TRBD1. CDR3 coding DNA: TGTGCCAGCAGTGAAGAGGGGGCGGGAAATTCACCCCTCCACTTT. It yields the protein CASSEEGAGNSPLHF.